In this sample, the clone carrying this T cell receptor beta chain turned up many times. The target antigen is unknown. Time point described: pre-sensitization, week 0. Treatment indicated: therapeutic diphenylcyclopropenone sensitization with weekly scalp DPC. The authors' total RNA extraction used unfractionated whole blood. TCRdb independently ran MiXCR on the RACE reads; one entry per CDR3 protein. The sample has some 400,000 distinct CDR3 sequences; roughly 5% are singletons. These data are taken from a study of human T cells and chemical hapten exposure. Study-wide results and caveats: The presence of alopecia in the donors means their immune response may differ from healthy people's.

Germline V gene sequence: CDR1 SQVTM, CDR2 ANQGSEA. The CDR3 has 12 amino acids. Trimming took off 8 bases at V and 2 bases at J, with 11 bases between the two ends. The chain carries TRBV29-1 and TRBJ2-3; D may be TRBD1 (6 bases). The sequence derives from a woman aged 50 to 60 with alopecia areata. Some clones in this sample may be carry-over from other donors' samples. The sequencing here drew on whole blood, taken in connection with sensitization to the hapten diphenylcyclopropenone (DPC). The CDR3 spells CSTRTDTDTQYF. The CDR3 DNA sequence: TGCAGCACTCGGACAGACACAGATACGCAGTATTTT.